This TCR beta chain was identified during a study of cytomegalovirus exposure and HLA in healthy donors. A multiplex PCR was run with 60 Vbeta primers and 13 Jbeta primers. TCRdb's copy holds only in-frame clones and misses some; the assay was immunoSEQ multiplex PCR. The sample contains about 120,000 clones, 55% to 65% of which appear only once. CDR3 length equals 17 residues. The V segment lost 6 bases and the J segment 2 bases; nucleotides outside the gene matches: 18. Germline-derived CDR1 and CDR2 are SQVTM and ANQGSEA. About this clone itself: Its target is not known.

Study-level results: The authors enumerated over 150 TCR beta chains as linked to cytomegalovirus. It was only CMV serostatus that was available as immune exposure information.

The gene calls are TRBV29-1 and TRBJ2-5, with 7 positions matching TRBD2. The sequence was obtained from a man aged 35 to 55 in good health and CMV-seropositive. Sequenced input: PBMCs. The CDR3: CSVTGGGNWDLQETQYF. In nucleotides, the CDR3 is TGCAGCGTAACTGGGGGGGGGAACTGGGACTTACAAGAGACCCAGTACTTC.